This T cell receptor (beta chain) appears in the sequencing data of a study of T cell changes during pregnancy in multiple sclerosis. The assay was immunoSEQ multiplex PCR, and TCRdb's table has in-frame clones only and misses some. The sample contains about 100,000 clones, roughly 92% of which appear only once. Trimming shortened V by 3 bases and J by 8 bases, and 20 bases separated the two germline ends. Germline lookup yields CDR1 MRHNA and CDR2 SNTAGT. This CDR3 has 16 amino acids. The clonotype was recovered from a female donor with multiple sclerosis, enrolled in a pregnancy study. The chain is built from TRBV6-4 and TRBJ2-1; tentative D call: TRBD2 (6 bases). The sequenced sample was peripheral blood, obtained after pregnancy. CDR3 nucleotides: TGTGCCAGCAGTGAGGAGACTAGTACCCCCCCAGATGAGCAGTTCTTC. The encoded protein is CASSEETSTPPDEQFF.